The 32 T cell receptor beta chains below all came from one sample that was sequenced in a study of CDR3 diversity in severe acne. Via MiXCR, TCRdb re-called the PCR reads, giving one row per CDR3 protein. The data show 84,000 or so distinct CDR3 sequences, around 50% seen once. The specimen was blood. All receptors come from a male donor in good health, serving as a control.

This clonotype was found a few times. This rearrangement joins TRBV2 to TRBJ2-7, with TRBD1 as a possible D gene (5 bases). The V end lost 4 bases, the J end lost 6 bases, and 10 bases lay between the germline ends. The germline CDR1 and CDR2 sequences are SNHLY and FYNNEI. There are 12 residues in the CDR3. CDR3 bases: TGTGCCAGCAGTGTAGGGGTAAGCGAGCAGTACTTC. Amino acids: CASSVGVSEQYF.

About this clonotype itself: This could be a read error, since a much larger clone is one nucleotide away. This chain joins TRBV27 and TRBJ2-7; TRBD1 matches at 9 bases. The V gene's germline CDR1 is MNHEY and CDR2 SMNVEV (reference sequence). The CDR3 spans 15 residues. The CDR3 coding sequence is TGTGCCAGCCGATTACGACAGGGGGTCTCCCACGAGCAGTACTTC. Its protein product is CASRLRQGVSHEQYF.

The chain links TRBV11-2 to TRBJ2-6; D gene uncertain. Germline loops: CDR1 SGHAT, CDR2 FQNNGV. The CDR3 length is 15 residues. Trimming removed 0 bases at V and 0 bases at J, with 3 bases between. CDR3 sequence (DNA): TGTGCCAGCAGCTTAGACAGCTCTGGGGCCAACGTCCTGACTTTC. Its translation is CASSLDSSGANVLTF.

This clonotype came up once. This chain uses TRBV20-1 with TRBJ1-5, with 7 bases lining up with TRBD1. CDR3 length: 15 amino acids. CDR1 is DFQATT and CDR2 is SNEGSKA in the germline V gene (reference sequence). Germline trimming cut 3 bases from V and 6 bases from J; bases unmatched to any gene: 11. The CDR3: CSARGQQNNSQPQHF. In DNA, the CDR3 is TGCAGTGCTAGGGGACAGCAAAACAACAGTCAGCCCCAGCATTTT.

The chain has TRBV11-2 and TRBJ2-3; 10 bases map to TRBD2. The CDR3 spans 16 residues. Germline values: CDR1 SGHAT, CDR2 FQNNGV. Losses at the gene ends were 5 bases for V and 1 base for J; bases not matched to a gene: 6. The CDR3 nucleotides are TGTGCCAGCAGCAAAGGGCTAGCGGGAGGCACAGATACGCAGTATTTT. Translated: CASSKGLAGGTDTQYF.

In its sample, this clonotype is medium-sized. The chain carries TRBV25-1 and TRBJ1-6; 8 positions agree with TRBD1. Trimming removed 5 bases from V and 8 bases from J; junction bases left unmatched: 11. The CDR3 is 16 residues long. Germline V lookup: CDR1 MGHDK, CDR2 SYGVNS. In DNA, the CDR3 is TGTGCCAGCAGTCCAAGACGGGACAGGATTGATTCACCCCTCCACTTT. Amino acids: CASSPRRDRIDSPLHF.

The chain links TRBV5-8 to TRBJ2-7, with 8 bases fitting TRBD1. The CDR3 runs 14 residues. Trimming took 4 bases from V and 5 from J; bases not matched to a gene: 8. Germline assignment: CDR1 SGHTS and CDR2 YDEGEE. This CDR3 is CASSTTDRVHEQYF. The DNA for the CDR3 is TGTGCCAGCAGCACGACGGACAGGGTCCACGAGCAGTACTTC.

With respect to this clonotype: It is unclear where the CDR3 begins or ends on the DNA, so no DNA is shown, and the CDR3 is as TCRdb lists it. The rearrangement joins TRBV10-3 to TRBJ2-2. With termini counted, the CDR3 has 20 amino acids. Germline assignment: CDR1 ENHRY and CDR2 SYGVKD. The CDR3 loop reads CAIHSSVSYEQYFGPGELFF.

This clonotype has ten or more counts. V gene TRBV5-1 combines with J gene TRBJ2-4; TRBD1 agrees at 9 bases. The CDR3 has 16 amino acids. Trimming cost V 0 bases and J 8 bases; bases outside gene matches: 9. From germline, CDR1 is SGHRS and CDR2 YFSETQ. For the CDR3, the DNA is TGCGCCAGCAGCTTGGAACAGGGGGCTAGGTCGGACATTCAGTACTTC. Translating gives CASSLEQGARSDIQYF.

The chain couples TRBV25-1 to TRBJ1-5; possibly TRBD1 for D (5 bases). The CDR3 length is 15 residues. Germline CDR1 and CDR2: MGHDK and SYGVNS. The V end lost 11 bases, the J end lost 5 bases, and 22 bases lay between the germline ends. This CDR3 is CAWSPQDRDYQPQHF. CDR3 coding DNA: TGTGCCTGGAGTCCCCAGGATAGGGACTATCAGCCCCAGCATTTT.

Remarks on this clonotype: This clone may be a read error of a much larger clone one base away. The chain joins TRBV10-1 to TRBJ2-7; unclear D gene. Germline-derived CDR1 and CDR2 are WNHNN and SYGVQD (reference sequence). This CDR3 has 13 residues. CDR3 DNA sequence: TGCGCCAGCAGTAGCGAGATCTCCTACGAGCAGTGCTTC. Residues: CASSSEISYEQCF.

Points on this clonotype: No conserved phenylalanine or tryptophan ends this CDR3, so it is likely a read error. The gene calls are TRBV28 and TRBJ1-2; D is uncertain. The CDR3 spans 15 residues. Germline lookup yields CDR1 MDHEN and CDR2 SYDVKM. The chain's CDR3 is CASCIGTMDDNGYTL. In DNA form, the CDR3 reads TGCGCCAGCTGTATAGGTACGATGGACGATAATGGCTACACCCTC.

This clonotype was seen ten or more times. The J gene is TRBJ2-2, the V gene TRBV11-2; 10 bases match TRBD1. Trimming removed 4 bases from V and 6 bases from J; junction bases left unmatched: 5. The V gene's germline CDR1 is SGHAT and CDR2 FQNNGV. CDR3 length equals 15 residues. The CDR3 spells CASSWGQGFSGELFF. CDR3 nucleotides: TGTGCCAGCAGCTGGGGACAGGGGTTTTCCGGGGAGCTGTTTTTT.

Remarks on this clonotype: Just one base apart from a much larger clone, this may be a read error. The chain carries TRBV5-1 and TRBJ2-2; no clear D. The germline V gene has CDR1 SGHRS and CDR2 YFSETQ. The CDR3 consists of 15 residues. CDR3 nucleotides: TGCGTCAGCAGCTTGTACGGCAGTAACACCGGGGAGCTGTTTTTT. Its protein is CVSSLYGSNTGELFF. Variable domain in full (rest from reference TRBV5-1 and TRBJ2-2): KAGVTQTPRYLIKTRGQQVTLSCSPISGHRSVSWYQQTPGQGLQFLFEYFSETQRNKGNFPGRFSGRQFSNSRSEMNVSTLELGDSALYLCVSSLYGSNTGELFFGEGSRLTVL.

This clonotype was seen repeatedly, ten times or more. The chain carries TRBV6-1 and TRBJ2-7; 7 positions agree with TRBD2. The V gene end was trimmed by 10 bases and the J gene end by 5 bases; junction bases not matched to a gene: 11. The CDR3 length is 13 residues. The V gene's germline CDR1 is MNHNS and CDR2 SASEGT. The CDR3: CAIWGAGVDEQYF. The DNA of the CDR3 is TGTGCCATTTGGGGCGCGGGGGTGGACGAGCAGTACTTC.

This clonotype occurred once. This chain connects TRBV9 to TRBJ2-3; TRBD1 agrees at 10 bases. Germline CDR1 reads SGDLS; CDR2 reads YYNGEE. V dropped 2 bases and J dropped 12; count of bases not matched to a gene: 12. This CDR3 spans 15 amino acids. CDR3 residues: CASSVGTGATDPQYF. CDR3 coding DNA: TGTGCCAGCAGCGTGGGGACAGGGGCCACAGACCCTCAGTATTTT.

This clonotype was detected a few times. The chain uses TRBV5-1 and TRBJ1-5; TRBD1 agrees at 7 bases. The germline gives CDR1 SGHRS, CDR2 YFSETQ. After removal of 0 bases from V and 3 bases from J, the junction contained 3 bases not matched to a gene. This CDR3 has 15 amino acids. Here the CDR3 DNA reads TGCGCCAGCAGCTTGGACGGGACAGTCAATCAGCCCCAGCATTTT. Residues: CASSLDGTVNQPQHF.

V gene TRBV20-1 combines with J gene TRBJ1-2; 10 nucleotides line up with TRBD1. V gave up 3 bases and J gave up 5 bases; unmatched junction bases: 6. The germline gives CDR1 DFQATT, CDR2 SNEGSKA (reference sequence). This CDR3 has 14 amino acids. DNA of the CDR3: TGCAGTGCTAGCAGCCGGACAGGGGGTTATGGCTACACCTTC. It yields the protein CSASSRTGGYGYTF.

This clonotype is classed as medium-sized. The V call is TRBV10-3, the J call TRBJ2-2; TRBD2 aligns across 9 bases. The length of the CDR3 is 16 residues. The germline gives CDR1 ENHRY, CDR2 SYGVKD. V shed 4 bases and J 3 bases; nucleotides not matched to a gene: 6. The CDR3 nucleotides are TGTGCCATCAGTGCTCTAGCGGGGCCAGACACCGGGGAGCTGTTTTTT. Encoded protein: CAISALAGPDTGELFF.

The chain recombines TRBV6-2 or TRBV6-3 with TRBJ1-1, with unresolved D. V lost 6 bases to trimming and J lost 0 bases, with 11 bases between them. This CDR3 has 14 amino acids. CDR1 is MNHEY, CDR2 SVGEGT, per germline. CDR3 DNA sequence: TGTGCCAGCAGAGGTGTGGAGGTGAACACTGAAGCTTTCTTT. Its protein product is CASRGVEVNTEAFF.

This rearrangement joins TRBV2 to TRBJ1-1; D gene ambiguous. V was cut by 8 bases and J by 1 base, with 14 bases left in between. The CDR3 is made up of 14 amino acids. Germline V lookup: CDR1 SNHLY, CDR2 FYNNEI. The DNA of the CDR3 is TGTGCCAGCGGTCTGATCGGGTCGAACACTGAAGCTTTCTTT. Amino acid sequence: CASGLIGSNTEAFF.

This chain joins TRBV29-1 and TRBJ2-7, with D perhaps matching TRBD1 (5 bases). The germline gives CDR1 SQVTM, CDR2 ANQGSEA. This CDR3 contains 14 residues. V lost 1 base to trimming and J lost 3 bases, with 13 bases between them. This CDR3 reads CSVEGYQGYYEQYF. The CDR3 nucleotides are TGCAGCGTTGAAGGTTATCAGGGCTACTACGAGCAGTACTTC.

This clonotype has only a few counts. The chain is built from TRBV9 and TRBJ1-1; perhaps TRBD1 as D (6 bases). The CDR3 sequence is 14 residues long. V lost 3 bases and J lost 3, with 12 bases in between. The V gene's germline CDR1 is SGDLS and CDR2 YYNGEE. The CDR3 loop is CASSAQGRDTEAFF. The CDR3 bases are TGTGCCAGCAGCGCTCAGGGGAGGGACACTGAAGCTTTCTTT.

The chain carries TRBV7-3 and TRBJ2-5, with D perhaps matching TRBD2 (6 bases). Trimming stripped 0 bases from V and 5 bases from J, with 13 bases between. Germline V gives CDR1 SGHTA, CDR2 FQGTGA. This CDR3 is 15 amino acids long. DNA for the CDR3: TGTGCCAGCAGCTTAACCCGCGGGATGGGCGAGACCCAGTACTTC. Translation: CASSLTRGMGETQYF.

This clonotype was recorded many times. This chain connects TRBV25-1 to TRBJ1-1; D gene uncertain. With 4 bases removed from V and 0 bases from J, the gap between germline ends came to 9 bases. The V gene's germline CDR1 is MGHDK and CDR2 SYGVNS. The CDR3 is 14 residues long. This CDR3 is CASSAGLLNTEAFF. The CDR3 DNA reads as TGTGCCAGCAGTGCCGGACTGTTGAACACTGAAGCTTTCTTT.

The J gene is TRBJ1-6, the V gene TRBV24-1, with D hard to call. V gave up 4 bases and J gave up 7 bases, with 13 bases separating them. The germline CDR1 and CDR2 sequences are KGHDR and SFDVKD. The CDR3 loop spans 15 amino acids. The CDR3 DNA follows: TGTGCCACCAGTGACCCGCGGGTAGCAAATTCACCCCTCCACTTT. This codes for CATSDPRVANSPLHF.

CDR3 nucleotide sequence: TGCAGTGCTAGAGATGGGGAAGGGACAGGGGTCAATGAGCAGTTCTTC. This encodes CSARDGEGTGVNEQFF. This rearrangement joins TRBV20-1 to TRBJ2-1; 10 nucleotides match TRBD1. V lost 0 bases to trimming and J lost 6 bases; unmatched junction nucleotides: 8. The length of the CDR3 is 16 residues. From germline, CDR1 is DFQATT and CDR2 SNEGSKA (reference sequence).

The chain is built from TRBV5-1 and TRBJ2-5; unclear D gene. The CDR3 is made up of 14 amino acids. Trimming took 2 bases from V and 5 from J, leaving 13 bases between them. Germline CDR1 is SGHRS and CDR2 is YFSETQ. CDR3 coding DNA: TGCGCCAGCAGCTTCACTACCTTTCGGGAGACCCAGTACTTC. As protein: CASSFTTFRETQYF.

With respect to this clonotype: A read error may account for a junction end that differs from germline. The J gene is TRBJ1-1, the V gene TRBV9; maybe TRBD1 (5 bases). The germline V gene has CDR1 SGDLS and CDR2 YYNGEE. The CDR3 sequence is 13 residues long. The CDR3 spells CASSPGGDTEAFF. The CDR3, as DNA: TGCGCCAGCAGCCCCGGGGGGGACACTGAAGCTTTCTTT. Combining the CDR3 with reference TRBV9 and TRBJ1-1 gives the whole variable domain DSGVTQTPKHLITATGQRVTLRCSPRSGDLSVYWYQQSLDQGLQFLIQYYNGEERAKGNILERFSAQQFPDLHSELNLSSLELGDSALYFCASSPGGDTEAFFGQGTRLTVV.

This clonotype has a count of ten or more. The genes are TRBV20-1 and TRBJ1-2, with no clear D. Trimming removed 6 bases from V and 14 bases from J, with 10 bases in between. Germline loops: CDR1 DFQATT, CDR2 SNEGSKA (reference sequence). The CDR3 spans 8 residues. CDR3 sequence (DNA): TGCAGTGCCTCAAGTCGGACCTTC. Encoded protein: CSASSRTF.

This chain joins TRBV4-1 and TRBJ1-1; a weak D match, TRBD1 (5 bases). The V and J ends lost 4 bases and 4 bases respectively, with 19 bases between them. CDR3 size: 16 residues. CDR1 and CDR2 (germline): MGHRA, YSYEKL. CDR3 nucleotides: TGCGCCAGCAGCCCCGCACCAGGGATCGAGCGCACTGAAGCTTTCTTT. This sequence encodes CASSPAPGIERTEAFF.

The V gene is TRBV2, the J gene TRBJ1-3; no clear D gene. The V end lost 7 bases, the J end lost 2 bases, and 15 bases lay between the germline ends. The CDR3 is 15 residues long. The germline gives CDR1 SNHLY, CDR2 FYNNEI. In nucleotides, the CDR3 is TGTGCCAGCAAATTAGGGTACTCAACTGGAAACACCATATATTTT. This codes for CASKLGYSTGNTIYF.